Sequencing of this T cell receptor (beta chain) was carried out in a study of T cell repertoires in cytomegalovirus infection. The CDR3 totals 14 residues. Trimming cost V 7 bases and J 4 bases, with 16 bases left between them. The V gene's germline CDR1 is LNHDA and CDR2 SQIVND (reference sequence). Concerning this clonotype: Its antigen is still unknown.

Each CDR3 protein gets one entry after TCRdb re-called the reads with MiXCR. The data contain roughly 990,000 distinct CDR3 sequences, around 30% of them singletons. The V gene is TRBV19, the J gene TRBJ1-1; D ambiguous. Sequences were derived from cultured CD8+ T cells from PBMCs, sampled from culture after CMV antigen stimulation. This clonotype was obtained from a human donor in good health (CMV status not recorded). Some clones in this sample may be carry-over from other donors' samples. The CDR3 sequence is CASNRPSRSTEAFF. The CDR3 nucleotides are TGTGCCAGTAACCGGCCCAGTAGGTCCACTGAAGCTTTCTTT.